This entry features one T cell receptor (beta chain) sequence. Germline V gene data show CDR1 as SGDLS and CDR2 as YYNGEE. The CDR3 extends over 15 amino acids. J was trimmed by 4 bases and V by 4 bases; bases with no gene match: 6. This entry is derived from a study of Ad26.COV2.S vaccination and SARS-CoV-2 variants. TCRdb's table, derived via immunoSEQ multiplex PCR, lists solely in-frame clones and lacks some. This sample carries about 420,000 clones, roughly 90% of them seen once, and the ten largest clones take 3.6%. Stated treatment: around 19 received Ad26.COV2.S at low or high dose, single or two shots; 5 received placebo; per-sample allocation not given. Samples were taken on day 63 after the first vaccine or placebo injection.

The chain employs TRBV9 and TRBJ2-5; TRBD2 agrees at 11 bases. Sequences were derived from peripheral blood, sampled in a trial of Ad26.COV2.S vaccine versus placebo. This TCR derives from a person aged 18-65 years who received the Ad26.COV2.S COVID-19 vaccine or a placebo. The CDR3 DNA is TGTGCCAGCAGCCCCGGGACTAGCGGTATAGAGACCCAGTACTTC. Residues: CASSPGTSGIETQYF.